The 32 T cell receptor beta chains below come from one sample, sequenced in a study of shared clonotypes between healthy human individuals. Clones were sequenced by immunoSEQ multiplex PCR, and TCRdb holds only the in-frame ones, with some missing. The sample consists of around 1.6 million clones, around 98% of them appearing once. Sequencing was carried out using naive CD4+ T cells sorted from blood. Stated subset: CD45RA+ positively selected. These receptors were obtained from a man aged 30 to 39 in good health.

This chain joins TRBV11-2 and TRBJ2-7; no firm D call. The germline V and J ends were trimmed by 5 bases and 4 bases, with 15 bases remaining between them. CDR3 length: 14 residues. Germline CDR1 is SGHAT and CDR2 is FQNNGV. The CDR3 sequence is CASSKGPTIYEQYF. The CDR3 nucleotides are TGTGCCAGCAGCAAAGGACCGACAATATACGAGCAGTACTTC. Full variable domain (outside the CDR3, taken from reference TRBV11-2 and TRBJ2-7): EAGVAQSPRYKIIEKRQSVAFWCNPISGHATLYWYQQILGQGPKLLIQFQNNGVVDDSQLPKDRFSAERLKGVDSTLKIQPAKLEDSAVYLCASSKGPTIYEQYFGPGTRLTVT.

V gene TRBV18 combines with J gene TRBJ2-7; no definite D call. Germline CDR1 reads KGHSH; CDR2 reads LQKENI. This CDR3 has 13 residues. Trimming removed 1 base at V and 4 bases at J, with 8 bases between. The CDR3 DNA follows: TGTGCCAGCTCACCACAGTTTGCTTACGAGCAGTACTTC. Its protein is CASSPQFAYEQYF.

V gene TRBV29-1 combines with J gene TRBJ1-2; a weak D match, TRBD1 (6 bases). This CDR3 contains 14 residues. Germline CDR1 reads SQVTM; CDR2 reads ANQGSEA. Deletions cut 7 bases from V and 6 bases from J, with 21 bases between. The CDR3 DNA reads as TGCAGCGCCTACCCGGGCCCTAAGGGGGATGGCTACACCTTC. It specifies CSAYPGPKGDGYTF.

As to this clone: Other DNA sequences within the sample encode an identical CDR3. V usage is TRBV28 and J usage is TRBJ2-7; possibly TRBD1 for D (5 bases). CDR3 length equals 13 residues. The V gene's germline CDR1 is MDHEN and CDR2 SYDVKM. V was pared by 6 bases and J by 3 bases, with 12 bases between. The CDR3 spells CASSGTGLYEQYF. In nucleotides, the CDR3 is TGTGCCAGCAGCGGAACAGGTCTCTACGAGCAGTACTTC. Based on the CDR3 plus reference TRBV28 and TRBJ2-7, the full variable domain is DVKVTQSSRYLVKRTGEKVFLECVQDMDHENMFWYRQDPGLGLRLIYFSYDVKMKEKGDIPEGYSVSREKKERFSLILESASTNQTSMYLCASSGTGLYEQYFGPGTRLTVT.

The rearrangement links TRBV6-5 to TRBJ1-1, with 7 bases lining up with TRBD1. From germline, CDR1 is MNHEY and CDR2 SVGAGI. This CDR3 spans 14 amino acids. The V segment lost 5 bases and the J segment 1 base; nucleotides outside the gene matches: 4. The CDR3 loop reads CASSKTGSNTEAFF. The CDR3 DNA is TGTGCCAGCAGTAAGACAGGGTCGAACACTGAAGCTTTCTTT.

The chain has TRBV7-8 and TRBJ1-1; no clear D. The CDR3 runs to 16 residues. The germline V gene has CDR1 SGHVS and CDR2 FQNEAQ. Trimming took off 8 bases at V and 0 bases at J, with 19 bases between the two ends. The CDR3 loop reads CASRPLGLTMNTEAFF. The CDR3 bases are TGTGCCAGCCGCCCTCTAGGGCTTACCATGAACACTGAAGCTTTCTTT.

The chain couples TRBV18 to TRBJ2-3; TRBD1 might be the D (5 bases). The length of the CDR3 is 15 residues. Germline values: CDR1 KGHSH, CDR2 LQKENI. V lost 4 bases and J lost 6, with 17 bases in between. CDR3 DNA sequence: TGTGCCAGCTCACAAGAGGAAGGGGTCCTGGATACGCAGTATTTT. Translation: CASSQEEGVLDTQYF.

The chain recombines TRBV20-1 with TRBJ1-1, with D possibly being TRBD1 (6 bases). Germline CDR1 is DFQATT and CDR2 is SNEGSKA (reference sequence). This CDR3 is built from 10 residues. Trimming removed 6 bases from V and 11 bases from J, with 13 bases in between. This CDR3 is CSASQGRAFF. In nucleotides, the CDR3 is TGCAGTGCGTCGCAGGGGAGGGCTTTCTTT.

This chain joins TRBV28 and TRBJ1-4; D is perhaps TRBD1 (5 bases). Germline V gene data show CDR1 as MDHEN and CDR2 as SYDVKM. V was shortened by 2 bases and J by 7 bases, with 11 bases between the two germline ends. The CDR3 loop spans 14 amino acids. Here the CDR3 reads CASSLMWGTEKLFF. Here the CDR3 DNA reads TGTGCCAGCAGTTTAATGTGGGGGACTGAAAAACTGTTTTTT.

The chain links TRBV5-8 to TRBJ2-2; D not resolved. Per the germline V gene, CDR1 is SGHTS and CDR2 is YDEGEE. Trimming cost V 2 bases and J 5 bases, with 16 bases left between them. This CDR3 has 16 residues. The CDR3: CASSFTAIPGTGELFF. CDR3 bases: TGTGCCAGCAGCTTCACAGCGATCCCCGGGACCGGGGAGCTGTTTTTT.

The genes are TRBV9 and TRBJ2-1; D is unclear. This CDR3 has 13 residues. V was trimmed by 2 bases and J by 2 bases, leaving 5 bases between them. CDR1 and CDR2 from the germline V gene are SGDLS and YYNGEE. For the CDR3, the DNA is TGTGCCAGCAGCGTTCAACCCTACAATGAGCAGTTCTTC. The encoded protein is CASSVQPYNEQFF.

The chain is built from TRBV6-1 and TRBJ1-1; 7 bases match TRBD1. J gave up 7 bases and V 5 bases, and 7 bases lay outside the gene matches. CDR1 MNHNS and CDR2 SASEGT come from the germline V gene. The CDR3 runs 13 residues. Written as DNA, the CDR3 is TGTGCCAGCAGTTTGGGACAGATGTATGAAGCTTTCTTT. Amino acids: CASSLGQMYEAFF.

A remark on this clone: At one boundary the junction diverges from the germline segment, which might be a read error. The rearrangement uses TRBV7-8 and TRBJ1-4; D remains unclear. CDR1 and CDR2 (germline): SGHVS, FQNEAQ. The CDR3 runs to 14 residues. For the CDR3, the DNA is TGTGCCAGCAGCCACCGACAACTCCCCGACGTCGTGGTTTTT. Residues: CASSHRQLPDVVVF.

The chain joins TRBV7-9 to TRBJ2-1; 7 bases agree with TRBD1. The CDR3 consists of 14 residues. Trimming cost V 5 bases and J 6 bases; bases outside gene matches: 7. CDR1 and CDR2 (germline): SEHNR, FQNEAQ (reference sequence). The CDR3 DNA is TGTGCCAGCAGCCTAACCCGGGACAGCAATGAGCAGTTCTTC. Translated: CASSLTRDSNEQFF.

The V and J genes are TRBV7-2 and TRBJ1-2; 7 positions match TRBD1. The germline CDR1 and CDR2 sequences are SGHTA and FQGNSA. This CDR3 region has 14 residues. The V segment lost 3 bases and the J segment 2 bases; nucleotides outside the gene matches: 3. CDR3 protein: CASSLGQINYGYTF. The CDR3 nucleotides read TGTGCCAGCAGCTTGGGACAGATCAACTATGGCTACACCTTC.

CDR3 sequence: CASSSSQGYEQYF. CDR3 in DNA: TGTGCCAGTAGTTCGTCCCAGGGCTACGAGCAGTACTTC. The V and J genes are TRBV19 and TRBJ2-7, with a tentative D call TRBD1 (5 bases). CDR1 LNHDA and CDR2 SQIVND come from the germline V gene (reference sequence). V lost 5 bases and J 3 bases, leaving 11 bases between the germline ends. The CDR3 contains 13 residues.

CDR3 residues: CASIRTAVSKGACEQYF. The CDR3 nucleotides read TGTGCCAGCATCCGAACAGCGGTCTCTAAAGGGGCCTGCGAGCAGTACTTC. The genes are TRBV21-1 and TRBJ2-7. TRBV21-1 is given as a pseudogene. This CDR3 region has 17 residues.

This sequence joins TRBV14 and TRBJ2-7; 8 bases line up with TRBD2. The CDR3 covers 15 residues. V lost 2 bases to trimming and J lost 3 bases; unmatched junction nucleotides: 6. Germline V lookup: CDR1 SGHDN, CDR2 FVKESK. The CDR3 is CASSQQSGRFYEQYF. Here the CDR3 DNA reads TGTGCCAGCAGCCAACAGAGCGGGAGATTCTACGAGCAGTACTTC.

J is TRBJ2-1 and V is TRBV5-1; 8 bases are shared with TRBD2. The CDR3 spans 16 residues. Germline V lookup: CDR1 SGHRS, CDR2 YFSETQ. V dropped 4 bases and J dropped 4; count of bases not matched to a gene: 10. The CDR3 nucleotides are TGCGCCAGCAGCGGACACGGGGGGGACGCATACAATGAGCAGTTCTTC. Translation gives CASSGHGGDAYNEQFF.

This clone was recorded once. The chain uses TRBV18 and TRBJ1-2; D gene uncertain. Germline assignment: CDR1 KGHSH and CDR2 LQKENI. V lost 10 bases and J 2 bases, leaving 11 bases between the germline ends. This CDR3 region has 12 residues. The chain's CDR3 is CATPRENYGYTF. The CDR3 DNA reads TGTGCCACCCCAAGGGAAAACTATGGCTACACCTTC.

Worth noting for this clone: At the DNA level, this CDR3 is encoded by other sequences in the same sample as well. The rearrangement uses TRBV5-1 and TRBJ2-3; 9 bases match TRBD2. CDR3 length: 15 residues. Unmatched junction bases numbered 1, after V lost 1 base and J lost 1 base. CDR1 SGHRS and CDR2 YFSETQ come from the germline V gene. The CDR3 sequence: CASSLLAGGTDTQYF. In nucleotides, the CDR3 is TGCGCCAGCAGCTTGTTAGCGGGAGGCACAGATACGCAGTATTTT.

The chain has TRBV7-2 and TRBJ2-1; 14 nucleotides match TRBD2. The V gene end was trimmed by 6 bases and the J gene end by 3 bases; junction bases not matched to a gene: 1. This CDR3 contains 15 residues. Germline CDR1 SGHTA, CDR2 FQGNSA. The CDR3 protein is CASRTSGGDYNEQFF. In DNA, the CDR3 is TGTGCCAGCAGGACTAGCGGGGGGGACTACAATGAGCAGTTCTTC.

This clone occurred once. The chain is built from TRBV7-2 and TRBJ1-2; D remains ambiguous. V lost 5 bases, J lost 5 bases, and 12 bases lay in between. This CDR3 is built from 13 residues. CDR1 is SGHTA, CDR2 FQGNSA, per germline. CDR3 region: CASSSGGLYGYTF. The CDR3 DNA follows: TGTGCCAGCAGCAGCGGTGGGCTATATGGCTACACCTTC. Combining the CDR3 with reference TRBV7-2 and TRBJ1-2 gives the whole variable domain GAGVSQSPSNKVTEKGKDVELRCDPISGHTALYWYRQSLGQGLEFLIYFQGNSAPDKSGLPSDRFSAERTGGSVSTLTIQRTQQEDSAVYLCASSSGGLYGYTFGSGTRLTVV.

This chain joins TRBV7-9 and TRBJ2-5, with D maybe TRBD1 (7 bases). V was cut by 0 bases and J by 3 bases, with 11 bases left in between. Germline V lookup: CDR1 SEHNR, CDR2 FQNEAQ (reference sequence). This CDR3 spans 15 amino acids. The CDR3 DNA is TGTGCCAGCAGCTTAGCGCGGGACAGCAAAGAGACCCAGTACTTC. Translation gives CASSLARDSKETQYF.

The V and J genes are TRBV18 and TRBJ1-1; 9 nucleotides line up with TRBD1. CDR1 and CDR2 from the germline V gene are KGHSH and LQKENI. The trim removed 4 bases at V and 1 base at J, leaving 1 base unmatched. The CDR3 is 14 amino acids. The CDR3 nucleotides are TGTGCCAGCTCACAGGACAGGGGGAACACTGAAGCTTTCTTT. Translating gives CASSQDRGNTEAFF.

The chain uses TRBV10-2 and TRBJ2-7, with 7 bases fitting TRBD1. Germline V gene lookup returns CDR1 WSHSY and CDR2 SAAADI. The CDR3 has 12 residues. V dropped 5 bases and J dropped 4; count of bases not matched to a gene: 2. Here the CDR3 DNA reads TGCGCCAGCAGTATACAGGGGTACGAGCAGTACTTC. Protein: CASSIQGYEQYF.

CDR3 nucleotides: TGTGCCAGCAGCTTCGGACTAGCGGGAGGGGGCGAGCAGTACTTC. It specifies CASSFGLAGGGEQYF. This rearrangement joins TRBV7-2 to TRBJ2-7, with 15 bases that match TRBD2. This CDR3 has 15 amino acids. The V and J ends lost 3 bases and 6 bases, in that order; junction bases with no gene match: 3. The germline V gene encodes CDR1 SGHTA and CDR2 FQGNSA.

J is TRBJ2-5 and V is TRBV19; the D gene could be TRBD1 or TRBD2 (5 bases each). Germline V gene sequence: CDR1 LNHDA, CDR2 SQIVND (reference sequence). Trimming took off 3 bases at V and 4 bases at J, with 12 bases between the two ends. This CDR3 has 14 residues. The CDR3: CASSMGFGTETQYF. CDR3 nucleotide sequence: TGTGCCAGTAGTATGGGGTTCGGGACAGAGACCCAGTACTTC.

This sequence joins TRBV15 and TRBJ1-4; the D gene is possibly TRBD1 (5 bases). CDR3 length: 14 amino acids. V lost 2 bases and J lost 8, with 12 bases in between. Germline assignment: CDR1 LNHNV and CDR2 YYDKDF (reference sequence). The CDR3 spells CATSRRDLLEKLFF. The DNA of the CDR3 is TGTGCCACCAGCAGAAGGGACCTGCTGGAAAAACTGTTTTTT.

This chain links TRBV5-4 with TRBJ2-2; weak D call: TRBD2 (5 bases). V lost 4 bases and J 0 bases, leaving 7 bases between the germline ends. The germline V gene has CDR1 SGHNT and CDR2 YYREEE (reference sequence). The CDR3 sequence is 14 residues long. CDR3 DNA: TGTGCCAGCAGCCCCGGGACGAACACCGGGGAGCTGTTTTTT. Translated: CASSPGTNTGELFF.

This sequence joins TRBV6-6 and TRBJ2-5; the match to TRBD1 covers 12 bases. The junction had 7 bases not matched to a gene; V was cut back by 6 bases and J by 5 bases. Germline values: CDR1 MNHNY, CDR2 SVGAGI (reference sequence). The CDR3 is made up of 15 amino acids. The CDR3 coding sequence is TGTGCCAGCAGAGGGACAGGGGGCTTCCGGGAGACCCAGTACTTC. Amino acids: CASRGTGGFRETQYF.

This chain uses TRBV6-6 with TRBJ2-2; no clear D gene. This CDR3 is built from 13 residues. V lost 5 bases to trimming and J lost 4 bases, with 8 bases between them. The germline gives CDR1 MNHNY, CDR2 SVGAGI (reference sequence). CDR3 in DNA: TGTGCCAGCAGTAACTACCTCACCGGGGAGCTGTTTTTT. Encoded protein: CASSNYLTGELFF.